This is a list of T cell receptor beta chains from one sample in a study of T-cell memory formation after mild COVID-19. One entry per CDR3 protein, called by TCRdb with MiXCR from the 5' RACE reads. The data hold about 150,000 distinct CDR3 sequences, with about 15% observed a single time. Sequencing was done on a sample of PBMCs or a T cell subset sorted from them (not recorded which). Every receptor here comes from an adult woman who had mild COVID-19 (a few samples of this study predate the infection). Cell type and time point are not known. Both conserved end residues are trimmed from each CDR3. The size of a clone is reported for some rows only, either as once, few or many, or as a class for expanded clones.

>-|12|TRBJ1-2|TRBV12-3/TRBV12-4
ASSTRTPWNGYT
>-|12|TRBJ1-1|TRBV3-1
ASRHRGTNTEAF
>few|12|TRBJ2-7|TRBV5-1
ASSALQGTYEQY
>-|13|TRBJ1-2|TRBV30
AWSGLGGAGYGYT
>few|14|TRBJ2-3|TRBV7-9
ASSFPLAGASDTQY
>few|10|TRBJ2-3|TRBV20-1
SASPTSGTGY
>few|14|TRBJ2-3|TRBV5-1
ASSRASGSWTDTQY
>few|13|TRBJ2-1|TRBV12-3/TRBV12-4
ASTGAGIPYNEQF
>many|13|TRBJ1-4|TRBV7-2
ASSLYRSGGEKLF
>-|16|TRBJ2-2|TRBV7-9
ASSLDLVQSVNTGELF
>-|13|TRBJ2-3|TRBV9
ASKASGGDTDTQY
>-|13|TRBJ2-1|TRBV7-9
ASSSPGTGVNEQF
>-|10|TRBJ2-1|TRBV20-1
SARGSQGEQF
>-|11|TRBJ2-1|TRBV14
ASSQSSGREKF
>few|11|TRBJ1-2|TRBV5-1
ASRSETNYGYT
>few|15|TRBJ2-1|TRBV20-1
SARTALALAGYNEQF
>-|13|TRBJ2-6|TRBV12-3/TRBV12-4
ASSLFSPGANVLT
>many|13|TRBJ2-1|TRBV5-5
ASSLTSGVYNEQF
>few|11|TRBJ1-2|TRBV5-4
ASSLAGRDGYT
>-|15|TRBJ2-7|TRBV6-5
ASSYFFRDEENYEQY
>few|12|TRBJ2-7|TRBV7-6
ASSLQADSYEQY
>-|13|TRBJ2-3|TRBV7-2
ASSLSGWGTDTQY
>-|12|TRBJ2-7|TRBV25-1
ASSVPGQGTEQY
>few|12|TRBJ2-7|TRBV10-2
ASTERGGSHEQY
>few|16|TRBJ2-7|TRBV12-3/TRBV12-4
ASSSPLGAGAREYEQY
>few|18|TRBJ2-1|TRBV6-5
ASSYSSTGQGGSSYNEQF
>-|13|TRBJ2-7|TRBV5-1
ASSFQRENSGEQY
>many|10|TRBJ2-3|TRBV7-7
ASSGDGGTQY
>-|12|TRBJ2-5|TRBV20-1
SARTAGWGETQY
>-|14|TRBJ1-5|TRBV7-2
ASSLDGTRQYQPQH
>-|14|TRBJ2-7|TRBV19
ASSKGLAGGWYEQY
>-|13|TRBJ2-2|TRBV12-1
ASSSGGLATGELF
>few|11|TRBJ2-1|TRBV7-2
ASSLVAGGVQF
>-|13|TRBJ1-4|TRBV4-1
ASSPPGQRNEKLF
>few|14|TRBJ2-5|TRBV7-9
ASSLYSGSSQETQY
>few|13|TRBJ2-5|TRBV11-2
ASSLGPLGRETQY
>-|13|TRBJ1-2|TRBV12-3/TRBV12-4
ASSLDRRGYYGYT
>few|13|TRBJ2-1|TRBV5-1
ASSLEDSSYNEQF
>-|9|TRBJ2-2|TRBV15
ATGGTGELF
>few|14|TRBJ1-6|TRBV27
ASRRDTSSYNSPLH
>few|11|TRBJ2-5|TRBV27
ASSFSQTETQY
>few|13|TRBJ2-3|TRBV2
ASSRRGTITDTQY
>-|13|TRBJ2-1|TRBV5-1
ASSQTSISYNEQF
>few|14|TRBJ2-3|TRBV24-1
ATSPRLAGGADTQY
>many|12|TRBJ2-1|TRBV7-9
ASSPGQGYNEQF
>few|13|TRBJ1-1|TRBV5-6
ASSLKGTGRFGAF
>-|12|TRBJ1-4|TRBV4-2
ASSRAGPGEKLF
>few|15|TRBJ2-3|TRBV18
ASSPQRQGLNTDTQY
>few|12|TRBJ2-3|TRBV4-1
ASSQGDSTDTQY
>few|9|TRBJ2-1|TRBV20-1
SALLGGEQF
>few|11|TRBJ2-2|TRBV24-1
ATNHGGIGELF